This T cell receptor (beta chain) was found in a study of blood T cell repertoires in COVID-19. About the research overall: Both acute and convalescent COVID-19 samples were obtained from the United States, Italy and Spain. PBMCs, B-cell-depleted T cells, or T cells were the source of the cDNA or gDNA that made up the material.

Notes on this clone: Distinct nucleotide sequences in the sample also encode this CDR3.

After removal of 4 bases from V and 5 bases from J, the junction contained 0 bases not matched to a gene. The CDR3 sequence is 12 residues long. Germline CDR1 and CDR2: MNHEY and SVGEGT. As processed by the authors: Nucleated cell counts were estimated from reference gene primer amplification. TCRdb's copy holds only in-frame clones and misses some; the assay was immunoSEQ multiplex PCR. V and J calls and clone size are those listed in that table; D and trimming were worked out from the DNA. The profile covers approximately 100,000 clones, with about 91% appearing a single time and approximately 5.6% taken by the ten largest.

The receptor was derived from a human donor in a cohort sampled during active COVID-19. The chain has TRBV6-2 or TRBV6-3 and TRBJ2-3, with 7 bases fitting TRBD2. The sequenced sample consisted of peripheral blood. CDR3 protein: CASSLAGDTQYF. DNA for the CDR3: TGTGCCAGCAGTTTAGCGGGAGATACGCAGTATTTT.